This T cell receptor beta chain was captured by sequencing in a study of metastatic and nonmetastatic thyroid tumors. CDR1 DFQATT and CDR2 SNEGSKA come from the germline V gene (reference sequence). V lost 5 bases to trimming and J lost 2 bases; unmatched junction nucleotides: 6. There are 14 residues in the CDR3. TCRdb re-clonotyped the PCR reads through MiXCR. This sample has about 40,000 clones, with 18% found just once. None of the patients had undergone any treatment ahead of thyroid surgery. What was sequenced was tumor tissue. The receptor was derived from a female donor with papillary thyroid cancer or a benign thyroid nodule (not recorded which). Some clones in this sample may be carry-over from other donors' samples. The rearrangement joins TRBV20-1 to TRBJ2-1; TRBD2 matches at 7 bases. CDR3 nucleotides: TGCAGTGCTGCAGTCCTAGCGGCCTACAATGAGCAGTTCTTC. The encoded protein is CSAAVLAAYNEQFF.